Listed below are T cell receptor beta chains from one sample, sequenced in a study of OX40 agonist ivuxolimab in advanced cancers. TCRdb keeps only in-frame clones here, not all; method: immunoSEQ multiplex PCR. The sample consists of roughly 53,000 clones, approximately 90% of them appearing once. Material: CD4+ or CD8+ T cells sorted from blood, obtained in a trial of the OX40 agonist ivuxolimab. Receptors originate from an adult with an advanced solid tumor such as melanoma, head and neck, liver or kidney cancer. Both conserved end residues are part of each CDR3. The D gene is left open where the match is weak. Part of the rows lack a size; the others show once, few, many or a class for expanded clones.

j_call: TRBJ1-5
clone_size: -
v_call: TRBV6-1
d_call: -
cdr3_nt: TGTGCCAGCAGTGAATTGGGGGGCGGCAATCAGCCCCAGCATTTT
cdr3_aa: CASSELGGGNQPQHF

j_call: TRBJ2-5
clone_size: -
v_call: TRBV27
d_call: -
cdr3_nt: TGTGCCAGCAGTTTATTACCGGGCCAAGGCCAAGAGACCCAGTACTTC
cdr3_aa: CASSLLPGQGQETQYF

j_call: TRBJ2-2
clone_size: -
v_call: TRBV7-3
d_call: -
cdr3_nt: TGTGCCAGCAGCTCAAGGGCGACCGGGGAGCTGTTTTTT
cdr3_aa: CASSSRATGELFF

j_call: TRBJ1-5
clone_size: -
v_call: TRBV6-1
d_call: -
cdr3_nt: TGTGCCAGCAGTGAAGGTCAACGCAATCAGCCCCAGCATTTT
cdr3_aa: CASSEGQRNQPQHF

j_call: TRBJ2-1
clone_size: -
v_call: TRBV9
d_call: TRBD2
cdr3_nt: TGTGCCAGCAGCGTAGGGCCAGCGGGAGCCGTCTACAATGAGCAGTTCTTC
cdr3_aa: CASSVGPAGAVYNEQFF

j_call: TRBJ2-5
clone_size: -
v_call: TRBV6-1
d_call: -
cdr3_nt: TGTGCCAGCAGTGTAGCCGGGACACAGTACCAAGAGACCCAGTACTTC
cdr3_aa: CASSVAGTQYQETQYF

j_call: TRBJ1-5
clone_size: -
v_call: TRBV30
d_call: TRBD1
cdr3_nt: TGTGCCTGGAGTACTAAGCAGGGGGCTCAGCCCCAGCATTTT
cdr3_aa: CAWSTKQGAQPQHF

j_call: TRBJ1-5
clone_size: -
v_call: TRBV19
d_call: -
cdr3_nt: TGTGCCAGTAGTATGCCCCGACAGTGGAATAGCAATCAGCCCCAGCATTTT
cdr3_aa: CASSMPRQWNSNQPQHF

j_call: TRBJ2-6
clone_size: -
v_call: TRBV5-1
d_call: -
cdr3_nt: TGCGCCGGCGGTCCCGGGTACGGGGCCAACGTCCTGACTTTC
cdr3_aa: CAGGPGYGANVLTF

j_call: TRBJ2-2
clone_size: -
v_call: TRBV12-5
d_call: -
cdr3_nt: TGTGCTAGTGGTTTGGCAACCGGGGAGCTGTTTTTT
cdr3_aa: CASGLATGELFF

j_call: TRBJ1-2
clone_size: few
v_call: TRBV7-9
d_call: -
cdr3_nt: TGTGCCAGCAGCTTAGGAGGGATTCATGGCTACACCTTC
cdr3_aa: CASSLGGIHGYTF

j_call: TRBJ2-7
clone_size: -
v_call: TRBV4-1
d_call: -
cdr3_nt: TGCGCCAGCAGCCAGGCCGGGAGACTCTACGAGCAGTACTTC
cdr3_aa: CASSQAGRLYEQYF

j_call: TRBJ1-2
clone_size: -
v_call: TRBV30
d_call: -
cdr3_nt: TGTGCCTGGACGAGGGGCTATGGCTACACCTTC
cdr3_aa: CAWTRGYGYTF

j_call: TRBJ1-6
clone_size: -
v_call: TRBV28
d_call: TRBD1
cdr3_nt: TGTGCCAGCAGTACTACGACAGGGAGAGAGAGATCACCCCTCCACTTT
cdr3_aa: CASSTTTGRERSPLHF

j_call: TRBJ2-3
clone_size: few
v_call: TRBV28
d_call: TRBD2
cdr3_nt: TGTGCCAGCACCCACAGCGGGGGGCTCGGAGATACGCAGTATTTT
cdr3_aa: CASTHSGGLGDTQYF

j_call: TRBJ1-6
clone_size: -
v_call: TRBV7-6
d_call: -
cdr3_nt: TGTGCCAGCAGCACAACAGGGTCCTTAGATTCACCCCTCCACTTT
cdr3_aa: CASSTTGSLDSPLHF